The rows below give T cell receptor beta chains drawn from one sample of a study of T cells in localized non-small cell lung cancer. Sequencing was performed with immunoSEQ multiplex PCR; in TCRdb, only in-frame clones are kept and a portion is missing. The sample holds about 26,000 clones, 75% to 95% seen once. The sequencing here drew on peripheral blood, taken before any cancer treatment. The receptors derive from a female donor of 60 years or more with stage II squamous cell lung carcinoma. Each CDR3 is given with its conserved first and last residue. The order of the fields is clone size, V gene, D gene, J gene, CDR3 protein, CDR3 DNA. A D gene is named only where the DNA matches it firmly. Some rows have no size entry. The others give once, few or many, or a class for an expanded clone.

size: -
V: TRBV18
D: -
J: TRBJ2-7
CDR3: CASSPPGSREQYF
DNA: TGTGCCAGCTCACCGCCAGGTTCGCGGGAGCAGTACTTC

size: -
V: TRBV29-1
D: -
J: TRBJ2-5
CDR3: CSVAGDRSPDETQYF
DNA: TGCAGCGTTGCAGGCGACAGGTCCCCGGACGAGACCCAGTACTTC

size: -
V: TRBV7-9
D: -
J: TRBJ1-6
CDR3: CASTEGSSYNSPLHF
DNA: TGTGCCAGCACGGAGGGGAGCTCCTATAATTCACCCCTCCACTTT

size: -
V: TRBV2
D: TRBD2
J: TRBJ2-1
CDR3: CASHGTSGINEQFF
DNA: TGTGCCAGCCACGGGACTAGCGGCATCAATGAGCAGTTCTTC

size: -
V: TRBV11-3
D: TRBD1
J: TRBJ2-1
CDR3: CASRPTGVNEQFF
DNA: TGTGCCAGCAGACCGACAGGGGTCAATGAGCAGTTCTTC

size: once
V: TRBV10-2
D: -
J: TRBJ2-1
CDR3: CASRRTSDWDEQFF
DNA: TGCGCCAGCAGAAGGACTTCCGATTGGGATGAGCAGTTCTTC

size: -
V: TRBV7-2
D: TRBD2
J: TRBJ2-1
CDR3: CASSSRSGGPNEQFF
DNA: TGTGCCAGCAGCTCCCGCTCGGGAGGGCCTAATGAGCAGTTCTTC

size: -
V: TRBV21-1
D: -
J: TRBJ2-7
CDR3: CASSKSEGAPYEQYF
DNA: TGTGCCAGCAGCAAAAGTGAGGGGGCACCCTACGAGCAGTACTTC

size: -
V: TRBV7-3
D: -
J: TRBJ2-6
CDR3: CASSPPGANVLTF
DNA: TGTGCCAGCAGCCCCCCTGGGGCCAACGTCCTGACTTTC

size: once
V: TRBV5-1
D: -
J: TRBJ2-3
CDR3: CASSFPSTDTQYF
DNA: TGCGCCAGCAGCTTCCCTAGCACAGATACGCAGTATTTT

size: -
V: TRBV19
D: TRBD1
J: TRBJ2-7
CDR3: CASSLDRGSYEQYF
DNA: TGTGCCAGTAGTCTCGACAGGGGGTCCTACGAGCAGTACTTC

size: -
V: TRBV19
D: TRBD1
J: TRBJ1-1
CDR3: CASTHRGTNTEAFF
DNA: TGTGCCAGTACCCACAGGGGCACTAACACTGAAGCTTTCTTT

size: -
V: TRBV6-1
D: -
J: TRBJ2-7
CDR3: CASSAQFYEQYF
DNA: TGTGCCAGCAGTGCCCAGTTCTACGAGCAGTACTTC

size: -
V: TRBV18
D: -
J: TRBJ1-3
CDR3: CASSPSAQALSGNTIYF
DNA: TGTGCCAGCTCCCCTTCCGCCCAGGCCCTCTCTGGAAACACCATATATTTT

size: once
V: TRBV19
D: -
J: TRBJ1-2
CDR3: CASIKAGPKSPGYTF
DNA: TGTGCCAGTATCAAAGCCGGGCCGAAATCCCCGGGCTACACCTTC

size: -
V: TRBV7-8
D: -
J: TRBJ2-7
CDR3: CASSLVGAFYEQYF
DNA: TGTGCCAGCAGCTTAGTGGGAGCTTTCTACGAGCAGTACTTC

size: -
V: TRBV7-9
D: -
J: TRBJ2-1
CDR3: CASSSHNEQFF
DNA: TGTGCCAGCAGCTCACACAATGAGCAGTTCTTC